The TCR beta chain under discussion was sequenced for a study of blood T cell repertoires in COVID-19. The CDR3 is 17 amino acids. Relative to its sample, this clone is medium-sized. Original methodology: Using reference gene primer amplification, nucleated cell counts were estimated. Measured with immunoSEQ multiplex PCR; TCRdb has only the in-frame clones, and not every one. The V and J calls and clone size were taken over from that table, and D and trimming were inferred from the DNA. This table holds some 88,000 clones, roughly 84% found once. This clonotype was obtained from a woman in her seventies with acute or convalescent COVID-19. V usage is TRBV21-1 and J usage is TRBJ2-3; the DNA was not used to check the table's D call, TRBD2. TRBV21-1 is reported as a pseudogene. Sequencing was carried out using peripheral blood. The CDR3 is CASSKVAGGPFEDTQYF. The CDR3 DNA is TGTGCCAGCAGCAAAGTCGCGGGAGGCCCGTTTGAAGATACGCAGTATTTT.